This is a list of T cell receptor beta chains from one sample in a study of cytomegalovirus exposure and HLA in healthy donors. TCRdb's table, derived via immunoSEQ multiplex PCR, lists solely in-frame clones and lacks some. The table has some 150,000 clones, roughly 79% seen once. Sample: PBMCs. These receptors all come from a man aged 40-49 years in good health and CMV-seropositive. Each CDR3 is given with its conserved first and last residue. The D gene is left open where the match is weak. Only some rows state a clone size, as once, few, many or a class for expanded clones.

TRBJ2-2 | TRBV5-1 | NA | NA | CASSLGTASTGELFF | TGCGCCAGCAGCTTGGGGACAGCGAGCACCGGGGAGCTGTTTTTT
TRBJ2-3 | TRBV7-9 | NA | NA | CASSPGVPMQYF | TGTGCCAGCAGCCCCGGGGTCCCGATGCAGTATTTT
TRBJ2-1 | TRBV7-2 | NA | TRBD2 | CASSPWGGGGNEQFF | TGTGCCAGCAGCCCCTGGGGGGGAGGCGGCAATGAGCAGTTCTTC
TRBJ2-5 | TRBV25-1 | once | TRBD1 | CASSDPTGPGETQYF | TGTGCCAGCAGTGATCCGACAGGGCCGGGGGAGACCCAGTACTTC
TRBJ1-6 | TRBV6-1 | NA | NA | CASRQMEIANSPLHF | TGTGCCAGCAGGCAAATGGAGATCGCGAATTCACCCCTCCACTTT
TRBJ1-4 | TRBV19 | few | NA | CASTQATNEKLFF | TGTGCCAGTACACAGGCCACTAATGAAAAACTGTTTTTT
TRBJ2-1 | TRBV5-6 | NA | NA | CASSLAPRDNEQFF | TGTGCCAGCAGCTTGGCACCACGCGACAATGAGCAGTTCTTC
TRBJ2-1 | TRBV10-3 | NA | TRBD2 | CAISAGGIGSYNEQFF | TGTGCCATCAGTGCGGGGGGAATTGGGTCCTACAATGAGCAGTTCTTC
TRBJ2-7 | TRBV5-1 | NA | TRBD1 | CASSRRTGASDEQYF | TGCGCCAGCAGCCGCCGGACAGGGGCCTCGGACGAGCAGTACTTC
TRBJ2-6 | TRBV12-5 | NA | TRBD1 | CASPLPGQSSGANVLTF | TGTGCTAGTCCCTTACCGGGACAGAGCTCTGGGGCCAACGTCCTGACTTTC
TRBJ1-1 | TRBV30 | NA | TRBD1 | CAWSRGPTEAFF | TGTGCCTGGAGTAGGGGGCCCACTGAAGCTTTCTTT
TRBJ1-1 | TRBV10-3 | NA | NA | CAISEAGGTETFF | TGTGCCATCAGTGAGGCGGGGGGCACTGAAACTTTCTTT
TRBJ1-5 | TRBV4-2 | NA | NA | CASSQDVRRAPQPQHF | TGTGCCAGCAGCCAAGATGTTAGGCGGGCTCCTCAGCCCCAGCATTTT
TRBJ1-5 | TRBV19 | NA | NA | CASSGRVDNQPQHF | TGTGCCAGTAGTGGCAGGGTGGACAATCAGCCCCAGCATTTT
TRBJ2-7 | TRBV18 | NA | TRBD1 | CASSLGTGGYEQYF | TGTGCCAGCTCACTTGGGACAGGGGGTTACGAGCAGTACTTC
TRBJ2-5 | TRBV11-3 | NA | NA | CASSLSVVREETQYF | TGTGCCAGCAGCTTATCGGTAGTCCGCGAAGAGACCCAGTACTTC
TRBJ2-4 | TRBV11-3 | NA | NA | CASSLSFGPESNSQYF | TGTGCCAGCAGCTTGAGTTTTGGCCCCGAGTCGAACAGTCAGTACTTC
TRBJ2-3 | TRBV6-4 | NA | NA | CASSDWPWDTQYF | TGTGCCAGCAGCGACTGGCCTTGGGATACGCAGTATTTT
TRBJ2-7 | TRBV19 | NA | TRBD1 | CASRGQGASYEQYF | TGTGCCAGTAGGGGGCAGGGGGCTTCCTACGAGCAGTACTTC
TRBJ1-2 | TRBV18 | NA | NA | CASSPPSFYGYTF | TGTGCCAGCTCACCACCCAGTTTCTATGGCTACACCTTC
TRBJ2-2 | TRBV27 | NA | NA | CASTRSRGRTGELFF | TGTGCCAGCACCCGAAGCAGGGGTCGAACCGGGGAGCTGTTTTTT
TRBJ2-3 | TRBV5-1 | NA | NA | CASSGRTQYF | TGCGCCAGCAGCGGTCGGACGCAGTATTTT
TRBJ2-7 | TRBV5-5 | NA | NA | CASSFYGIYEQYF | TGTGCCAGCAGCTTCTATGGTATCTACGAGCAGTACTTC
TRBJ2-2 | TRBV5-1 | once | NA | CASDFGGRNTGELFF | TGCGCCAGCGACTTTGGGGGGAGGAACACCGGGGAGCTGTTTTTT
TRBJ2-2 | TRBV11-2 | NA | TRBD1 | CASSSQGYGELFF | TGTGCCAGCAGCTCACAGGGGTACGGGGAGCTGTTTTTT
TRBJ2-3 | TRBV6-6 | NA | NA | CASKTSTDTQYF | TGTGCCAGTAAAACTAGCACAGATACGCAGTATTTT
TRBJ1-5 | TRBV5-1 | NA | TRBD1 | CASSLTGGDQPQHF | TGCGCCAGCAGCTTGACAGGGGGTGATCAGCCCCAGCATTTT
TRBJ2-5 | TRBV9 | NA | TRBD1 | CASSGTGGETQYF | TGTGCCAGCAGCGGGACAGGGGGGGAGACCCAGTACTTC
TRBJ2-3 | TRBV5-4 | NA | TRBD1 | CASSPTRTGPTDTQYF | TGTGCCAGCAGCCCTACAAGGACAGGACCCACAGATACGCAGTATTTT
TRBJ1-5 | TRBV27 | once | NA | CASSYSNQPQHF | TGTGCCAGCAGTTATAGCAATCAGCCCCAGCATTTC
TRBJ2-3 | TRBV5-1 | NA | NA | CASSLAQNTDTQYF | TGCGCCAGCAGCTTGGCCCAGAACACAGATACGCAGTATTTT
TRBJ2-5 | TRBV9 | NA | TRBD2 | CASSPRWGGETQYF | TGTGCCAGCAGCCCTCGGTGGGGGGGAGAGACCCAGTACTTC
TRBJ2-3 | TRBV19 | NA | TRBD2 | CASSSGSSTDTQYF | TGTGCCAGTAGTAGCGGGAGCAGCACAGATACGCAGTATTTT
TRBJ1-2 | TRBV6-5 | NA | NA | CASSYRGNGYTF | TGTGCCAGCAGTTACAGGGGGAATGGCTACACCTTC
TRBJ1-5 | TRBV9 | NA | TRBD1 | CASSRQGAGQPQHF | TGTGCCAGCAGCAGACAGGGGGCAGGTCAGCCCCAGCATTTT
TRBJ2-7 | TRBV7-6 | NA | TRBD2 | CASSSSLAGGNEQYF | TGTGCCAGCAGCTCCAGTTTAGCGGGAGGAAACGAGCAGTACTTC
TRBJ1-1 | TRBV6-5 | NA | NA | CASQNRAALNTEAFF | TGTGCCAGCCAGAACAGGGCGGCCTTGAACACTGAAGCTTTCTTT
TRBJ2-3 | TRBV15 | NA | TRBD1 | CATSLAGQGTSTDTQYF | TGTGCCACCAGCTTAGCCGGACAGGGGACCAGCACAGATACGCAGTATTTT
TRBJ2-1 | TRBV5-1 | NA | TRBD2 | CASSLGGSVNEQFF | TGCGCCAGCAGCTTGGGCGGGAGCGTCAATGAGCAGTTCTTC
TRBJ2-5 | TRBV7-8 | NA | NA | CASSRGTQYF | TGTGCCAGCAGCCGGGGGACCCAGTACTTC
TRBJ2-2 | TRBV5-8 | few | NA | CASSLRVLNTGELFF | TGTGCCAGCAGCTTGCGGGTCCTGAACACCGGGGAGCTGTTTTTT
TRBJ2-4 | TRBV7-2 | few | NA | CASSIQALAKNIQYF | TGTGCCAGCAGTATTCAGGCCTTAGCCAAAAACATTCAGTACTTC
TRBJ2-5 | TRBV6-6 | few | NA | CASSFGHLQETQYF | TGTGCCAGCAGCTTTGGACACCTACAAGAGACCCAGTACTTC
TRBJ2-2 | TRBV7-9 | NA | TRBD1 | CASSPGTGGTGELFF | TGTGCCAGCAGCCCCGGGACAGGGGGCACCGGGGAGCTGTTTTTT
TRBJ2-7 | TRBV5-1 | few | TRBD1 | CASSRTGTGLSEQYF | TGCGCCAGCAGCCGAACCGGGACAGGCCTTTCGGAGCAGTACTTC
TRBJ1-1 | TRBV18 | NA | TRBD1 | CASSAGQGDTEAFF | TGTGCCAGCTCCGCGGGACAGGGGGACACTGAAGCTTTCTTT
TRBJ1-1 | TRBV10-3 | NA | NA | CAISSGRAVTEAFF | TGTGCCATCAGCTCGGGCAGGGCAGTGACTGAAGCTTTCTTT
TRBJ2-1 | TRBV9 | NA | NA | CASSANEKTRDNEQFF | TGTGCCAGCAGCGCCAACGAAAAGACTAGAGACAATGAGCAGTTCTTC
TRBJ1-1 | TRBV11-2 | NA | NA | CASSPRAGGQGGDEAFF | TGTGCCAGCAGCCCCAGGGCGGGGGGGCAGGGTGGAGATGAAGCTTTCTTT
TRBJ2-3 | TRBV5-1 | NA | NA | CASSPSQGPPTDTQYF | TGCGCCAGCAGCCCCTCACAGGGTCCCCCCACAGATACGCAGTATTTT
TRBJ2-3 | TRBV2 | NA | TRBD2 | CASSETAGGPTDTQYF | TGTGCCAGCAGTGAAACCGCGGGAGGCCCCACAGATACGCAGTATTTT
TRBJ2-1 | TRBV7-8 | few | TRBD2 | CASSLRRREGYNEQFF | TGTGCCAGCAGCTTAAGGCGGCGGGAGGGTTACAATGAGCAGTTCTTC
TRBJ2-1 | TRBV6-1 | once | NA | CASDSFNEQFF | TGTGCCAGCGATAGCTTCAATGAGCAGTTCTTC
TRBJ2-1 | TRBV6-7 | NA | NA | CASSYFQRTSSYNEQFF | TGTGCCAGCAGTTACTTTCAACGCACGAGCTCCTACAATGAGCAGTTCTTC
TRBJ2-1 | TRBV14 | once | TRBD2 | CASSQERLAGNNEQFF | TGTGCCAGCAGCCAAGAACGGCTAGCGGGGAACAATGAGCAGTTCTTC
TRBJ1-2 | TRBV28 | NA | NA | CASTQDSYYGYTF | TGTGCCAGCACTCAGGACAGTTACTATGGCTACACCTTC
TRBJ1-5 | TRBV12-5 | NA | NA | CASGKTGQNSNQPQHF | TGTGCTAGTGGTAAGACAGGCCAAAATAGCAATCAGCCCCAGCATTTT
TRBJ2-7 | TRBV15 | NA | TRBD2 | CATSRDGTSGLSYEQYF | TGTGCCACCAGCAGAGATGGGACTAGCGGCCTCTCCTACGAGCAGTACTTC
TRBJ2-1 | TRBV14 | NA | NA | CASSRPQGNEQFF | TGTGCCAGCAGCCGTCCCCAGGGCAATGAGCAGTTCTTC